This passage covers 30 T cell receptor beta chains from one sample sequenced in a study of blood T cell repertoires in COVID-19. The data were produced by immunoSEQ multiplex PCR, yet TCRdb's version contains in-frame clones alone and is incomplete. The sample holds 100,000 to 150,000 clones; roughly 90% are singletons and the top ten take over 1%. The sample was peripheral blood. The receptors derive from a woman aged 80 or over with acute or convalescent COVID-19.

CDR3 DNA sequence: TGTGCCAGCAGTATATTAGCCGGGGGGCAGCCCCAGCATTTT. It codes for CASSILAGGQPQHF. This rearrangement joins TRBV28 to TRBJ1-5; a weak D match, TRBD1 (5 bases). V dropped 5 bases and J dropped 7 bases, with 15 bases sitting between them. CDR3 length equals 14 residues. From germline, CDR1 is MDHEN and CDR2 SYDVKM.

The V gene is TRBV9, the J gene TRBJ1-1, with TRBD1 identical over 7 bases. V dropped 0 bases and J dropped 5; count of bases not matched to a gene: 10. Germline lookup yields CDR1 SGDLS and CDR2 YYNGEE. The CDR3 totals 16 residues. CDR3 bases: TGTGCCAGCAGCGTAGGAGAGAGACAGGGAGGTACTGAAGCTTTCTTT. Translated: CASSVGERQGGTEAFF.

The chain employs TRBV4-1 and TRBJ2-5; 12 bases fit TRBD2. The germline gives CDR1 MGHRA, CDR2 YSYEKL. The V and J ends lost 4 bases and 7 bases, in that order; junction bases with no gene match: 10. The CDR3 loop spans 16 amino acids. CDR3 protein: CASSPGLAGGVGTQYF. As DNA, the CDR3 is TGCGCCAGCAGCCCGGGACTAGCGGGTGGGGTGGGGACCCAGTACTTC.

This clone was detected only a few times. Different DNA sequences within this sample yield the same CDR3. This rearrangement joins TRBV2 to TRBJ1-6; TRBD1 matches at 10 bases. CDR1 is SNHLY and CDR2 is FYNNEI in the germline V gene. V lost 4 bases, J lost 9 bases, and 0 bases stayed unmatched. The CDR3 covers 13 residues. CDR3 sequence: CASSGTGGSPLHF. CDR3 nucleotides: TGTGCCAGCAGTGGGACAGGGGGTTCACCCCTCCACTTT.

In this sample, this clone turned up once. The genes are TRBV2 and TRBJ2-2, with 7 bases that match TRBD1. Per germline, CDR1 SNHLY and CDR2 FYNNEI. Losses at the gene ends were 5 bases for V and 1 base for J; bases not matched to a gene: 1. CDR3 length: 14 residues. The CDR3 sequence: CASSWTGNTGELFF. CDR3 DNA: TGTGCCAGCAGTTGGACAGGGAACACCGGGGAGCTGTTTTTT.

This chain connects TRBV5-6 to TRBJ1-3; D not certain. CDR3 size: 17 residues. Germline V gene sequence: CDR1 SGHDT, CDR2 YYEEEE. Trimming pared 0 bases from V and 0 bases from J, leaving 13 bases between. CDR3 protein: CASSLGSSASSGNTIYF. Here the CDR3 DNA reads TGTGCCAGCAGCTTGGGGAGCAGCGCGAGCTCTGGAAACACCATATATTTT.

V gene TRBV19 combines with J gene TRBJ1-5; TRBD1 matches 7 bases. Per the germline V gene, CDR1 is LNHDA and CDR2 is SQIVND (reference sequence). V shed 5 bases, J shed 4 bases, and the junction held 8 bases outside the gene matches. The CDR3 loop spans 15 amino acids. The CDR3 protein is CASSWRDSGNQPQHF. CDR3 coding DNA: TGTGCCAGTAGTTGGAGGGACAGTGGTAATCAGCCCCAGCATTTT. Filled out from reference TRBV19 and TRBJ1-5, the complete variable domain reads DGGITQSPKYLFRKEGQNVTLSCEQNLNHDAMYWYRQDPGQGLRLIYYSQIVNDFQKGDIAEGYSVSREKKESFPLTVTSAQKNPTAFYLCASSWRDSGNQPQHFGDGTRLSIL.

Of note for this clone: Germline and junction disagree at one end, which may indicate a read error. The chain joins TRBV12-3 or TRBV12-4 to TRBJ1-3, with TRBD1 as a possible D gene (6 bases). The CDR3 extends over 13 amino acids. In DNA form, the CDR3 reads TGTGCCAGCAGCGCCCCTATCCCGGGGGGCGCGGAGTTT. Protein sequence: CASSAPIPGGAEF.

The V gene is TRBV12-5, the J gene TRBJ1-5; TRBD1 aligns across 7 bases. CDR3 length: 16 residues. Looked up from germline, CDR1 is LGHNT and CDR2 is FRNRAP. J lost 6 bases, V lost 6 bases, and 14 bases had no gene match. Here the CDR3 DNA reads TGTGCTAGTGGCTACATGGACAGGAGATTGGGTCAGCCCCAGCATTTT. This codes for CASGYMDRRLGQPQHF. Filled out from reference TRBV12-5 and TRBJ1-5, the complete variable domain reads DARVTQTPRHKVTEMGQEVTMRCQPILGHNTVFWYRQTMMQGLELLAYFRNRAPLDDSGMPKDRFSAEMPDATLATLKIQPSEPRDSAVYFCASGYMDRRLGQPQHFGDGTRLSIL.

The chain combines TRBV7-2 with TRBJ2-7; 8 bases are a match to TRBD2. This CDR3 spans 14 amino acids. Looked up from germline, CDR1 is SGHTA and CDR2 is FQGNSA. V trimming: 5 bases; J trimming: 3 bases; junction bases outside the gene matches: 6. CDR3 in amino acids: CASSPKSGSYEQYF. The CDR3 coding sequence is TGTGCCAGCAGCCCCAAAAGCGGGAGCTACGAGCAGTACTTC.

V usage is TRBV5-5 and J usage is TRBJ1-6, with a weak D call TRBD1 (5 bases). The V gene's germline CDR1 is SGHKS and CDR2 YYEKEE (reference sequence). This CDR3 has 16 amino acids. V lost 3 bases and J lost 0, with 10 bases in between. The CDR3, as DNA: TGTGCCAGCAGCTGGGGCTTTAGCTCCTATAATTCACCCCTCCACTTT. This translates into CASSWGFSSYNSPLHF.

The chain is built from TRBV27 and TRBJ1-5; D gene ambiguous. Trimming shortened V by 1 base and J by 0 bases, and 13 bases separated the two germline ends. In germline, CDR1 is MNHEY, CDR2 SMNVEV (reference sequence). CDR3 length: 17 amino acids. This CDR3 is CASSLWRQLCSNQPQHF. The DNA of the CDR3 is TGTGCCAGCAGTTTATGGAGGCAGCTATGTAGCAATCAGCCCCAGCATTTT.

The chain combines TRBV28 with TRBJ2-1, with D tentatively TRBD1 (6 bases). CDR1 and CDR2 from the germline V gene are MDHEN and SYDVKM. The ends were cut back, 5 bases at V and 0 bases at J, with 11 bases in the middle. There are 15 residues in the CDR3. The CDR3 sequence is CASSRTGSSYNEQFF. The CDR3 DNA is TGTGCCAGCAGTCGAACAGGGAGCTCCTACAATGAGCAGTTCTTC.

This clone appeared once. This chain connects TRBV7-9 to TRBJ2-5; TRBD2 matches 13 bases. This CDR3 region has 15 residues. Germline CDR1 SEHNR, CDR2 FQNEAQ (reference sequence). V lost 6 bases, J lost 2 bases, and 3 bases stayed unmatched. CDR3 protein: CASSSTSGGQETQYF. For the CDR3, the DNA is TGTGCCAGCAGTTCGACTAGCGGGGGGCAAGAGACCCAGTACTTC.

The CDR3 loop is CASSPTLLTDTQYF. As DNA, the CDR3 is TGTGCCAGCAGTCCGACTCTTCTCACAGATACGCAGTATTTT. The gene calls are TRBV6-6 and TRBJ2-3, with unresolved D. Germline-derived CDR1 and CDR2 are MNHNY and SVGAGI (reference sequence). The ends were cut back, 5 bases at V and 2 bases at J, with 11 bases in the middle. The CDR3 loop spans 14 amino acids.

The CDR3 nucleotides read TGTGCCAGCAGTTACAACATACGGGACACCGCAGAGACCCAGTACTTC. Its translation is CASSYNIRDTAETQYF. The chain is built from TRBV6-2 or TRBV6-3 and TRBJ2-5; the D gene is possibly TRBD1 (6 bases). The CDR3 spans 16 residues. V was shortened by 2 bases and J by 4 bases, with 17 bases between the two germline ends. The V gene's germline CDR1 is MNHEY and CDR2 SVGEGT.

The rearrangement joins TRBV19 to TRBJ1-1; D unresolved. The V gene lost 7 bases and the J gene lost 6 bases, with 18 bases spanning the gap. The length of the CDR3 is 14 residues. CDR1 and CDR2 (germline): LNHDA, SQIVND (reference sequence). The CDR3 DNA reads as TGTGCCAGTAACCCGGGAGGGTTGGTTTCTGAAGCTTTCTTT. Its translation is CASNPGGLVSEAFF.

This clone was seen a few times. Compared with germline, one end of the junction differs, possibly owing to a read error. The rearrangement joins TRBV7-9 to TRBJ1-2; D may be TRBD1 (5 bases). Germline CDR1 SEHNR, CDR2 FQNEAQ (reference sequence). CDR3 length: 12 residues. CDR3 DNA: TGTGCCAGCAGCTCGGACACGTCTCCAGGCCAATTC. The encoded protein is CASSSDTSPGQF.

The chain links TRBV6-6 to TRBJ1-1; perhaps TRBD1 as D (6 bases). This CDR3 has 13 amino acids. The V gene lost 5 bases and the J gene lost 12 bases, with 19 bases spanning the gap. Germline values: CDR1 MNHNY, CDR2 SVGAGI (reference sequence). The CDR3 DNA follows: TGTGCCAGCAGTGGACAGTCAGGGGCCTTCTCTTTCTTT. The encoded protein is CASSGQSGAFSFF.

This chain links TRBV28 with TRBJ2-1; a weak D match, TRBD1 (5 bases). V shed 6 bases and J shed 2 bases, with 11 bases lying between them. Germline CDR1 and CDR2: MDHEN and SYDVKM. There are 14 residues in the CDR3. The CDR3 loop reads CASRKGRTYNEQFF. DNA for the CDR3: TGTGCCAGCAGAAAGGGGCGCACCTACAATGAGCAGTTCTTC.

The chain combines TRBV2 with TRBJ1-1; 9 nucleotides match TRBD1. The J segment lost 4 bases and the V segment lost 8 bases, leaving 11 bases of the junction unmatched. Germline-derived CDR1 and CDR2 are SNHLY and FYNNEI. CDR3 size: 15 residues. The CDR3 sequence is CASGFAQGAGTEAFF. For the CDR3, the DNA is TGTGCCAGCGGATTTGCACAGGGGGCGGGCACTGAAGCTTTCTTT.

V gene TRBV7-8 combines with J gene TRBJ1-2, with 8 bases aligning to TRBD1. The V gene's germline CDR1 is SGHVS and CDR2 FQNEAQ. The CDR3 length is 14 residues. Unmatched junction bases numbered 6, after V lost 6 bases and J lost 3 bases. DNA of the CDR3: TGTGCCAGCAGAGCAGGGGGCGCAGACTATGGCTACACCTTC. Amino acid sequence: CASRAGGADYGYTF.

The chain combines TRBV3-1 (or the pseudogene TRBV3-2) with TRBJ1-2; 7 bases match TRBD1. The CDR3 loop spans 13 amino acids. The V gene end was trimmed by 5 bases and the J gene end by 4 bases; junction bases not matched to a gene: 4. Germline CDR1 reads LGHDT; CDR2 reads YNNKEL (reference sequence). The CDR3 sequence: CASSSGQIYGYTF. The CDR3 DNA sequence: TGTGCCAGCAGCTCGGGACAGATCTATGGCTACACCTTC.

V gene TRBV5-1 combines with J gene TRBJ2-4; a possible D gene is TRBD1 (6 bases). From germline, CDR1 is SGHRS and CDR2 YFSETQ. The V end lost 1 base, the J end lost 0 bases, and 14 bases lay between the germline ends. The CDR3 is 17 residues long. CDR3 residues: CASSLPQGTGAKNIQYF. The CDR3 nucleotides are TGCGCCAGCAGCTTGCCCCAGGGGACGGGAGCCAAAAACATTCAGTACTTC. Drawing the rest from reference TRBV5-1 and TRBJ2-4, the complete variable domain is KAGVTQTPRYLIKTRGQQVTLSCSPISGHRSVSWYQQTPGQGLQFLFEYFSETQRNKGNFPGRFSGRQFSNSRSEMNVSTLELGDSALYLCASSLPQGTGAKNIQYFGAGTRLSVL.

This clone has only one observation. The chain has TRBV7-3 and TRBJ2-1; D unresolved. Trimming shortened V by 5 bases and J by 5 bases, and 16 bases separated the two germline ends. The CDR3 contains 15 residues. CDR1 is SGHTA and CDR2 is FQGTGA in the germline V gene. The CDR3 DNA follows: TGTGCCAGCAGCCAAGCCGCCACCCCGAACAATGAGCAGTTCTTC. Amino acid sequence: CASSQAATPNNEQFF.

The chain uses TRBV6-5 and TRBJ2-1; D is ambiguous. V gave up 6 bases and J gave up 3 bases, with 6 bases separating them. The CDR3 covers 12 residues. The germline V gene has CDR1 MNHEY and CDR2 SVGAGI. In nucleotides, the CDR3 is TGTGCCAGCAGACTAAACTACAATGAGCAGTTCTTC. Amino acids: CASRLNYNEQFF.

The chain combines TRBV5-1 with TRBJ2-7; 8 bases agree with TRBD1. This CDR3 has 17 residues. Trimming cost V 2 bases and J 0 bases; bases outside gene matches: 10. Germline assignment: CDR1 SGHRS and CDR2 YFSETQ. Here the CDR3 DNA reads TGCGCCAGCAGCTTAGGGACAGGCCTTACGGCCTCCTACGAGCAGTACTTC. Residues: CASSLGTGLTASYEQYF.

This clone was seen a handful of times. The rearrangement joins TRBV15 to TRBJ1-3; 7 bases are shared with TRBD1. CDR1 is LNHNV and CDR2 is YYDKDF in the germline V gene (reference sequence). The CDR3 is 15 amino acids. V lost 4 bases and J lost 4; bases outside the gene matches: 7. The CDR3 DNA reads TGTGCCACCAGCACCTTCGAGGGGGCCGGAAACACCATATATTTT. Its translation is CATSTFEGAGNTIYF.

This chain joins TRBV4-2 and TRBJ1-2; the match to TRBD1 covers 7 bases. With V trimmed by 5 bases and J by 10 bases, 13 bases remained unmatched. The CDR3 has 14 amino acids. Germline CDR1 and CDR2: LGHNA and YNFKEQ. The CDR3 reads CASSEAGTAIDYTF. The CDR3 bases are TGTGCCAGCAGCGAAGCCGGGACAGCGATTGACTACACCTTC.

V and J are TRBV11-2 and TRBJ1-2; D uncertain. Between the trimmed V and J ends, which lost 0 bases and 7 bases, there was a span of 12 bases. CDR3 length: 14 residues. Germline values: CDR1 SGHAT, CDR2 FQNNGV. The chain's CDR3 is CASSLDAGFGGYTF. Here the CDR3 DNA reads TGTGCCAGCAGCTTAGACGCGGGGTTTGGTGGCTACACCTTC.